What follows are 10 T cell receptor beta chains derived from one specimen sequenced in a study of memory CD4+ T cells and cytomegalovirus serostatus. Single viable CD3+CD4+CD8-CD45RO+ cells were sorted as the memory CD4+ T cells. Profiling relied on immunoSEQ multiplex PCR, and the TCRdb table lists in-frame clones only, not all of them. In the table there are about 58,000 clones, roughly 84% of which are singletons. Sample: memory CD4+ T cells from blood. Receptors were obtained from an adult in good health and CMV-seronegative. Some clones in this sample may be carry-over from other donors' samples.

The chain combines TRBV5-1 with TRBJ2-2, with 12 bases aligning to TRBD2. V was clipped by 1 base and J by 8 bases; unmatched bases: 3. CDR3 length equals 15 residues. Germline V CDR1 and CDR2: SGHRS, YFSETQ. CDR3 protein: CASSLWTSGTGELFF. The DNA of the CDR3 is TGCGCCAGCAGCTTGTGGACTAGCGGGACGGGGGAGCTGTTTTTT.

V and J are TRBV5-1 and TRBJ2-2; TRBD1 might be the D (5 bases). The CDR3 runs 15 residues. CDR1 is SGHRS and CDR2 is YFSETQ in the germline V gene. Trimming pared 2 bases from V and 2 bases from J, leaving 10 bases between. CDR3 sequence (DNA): TGCGCCAGCAGCTTCCAAGGGGCCAACACCGGGGAGCTGTTTTTT. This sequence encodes CASSFQGANTGELFF.

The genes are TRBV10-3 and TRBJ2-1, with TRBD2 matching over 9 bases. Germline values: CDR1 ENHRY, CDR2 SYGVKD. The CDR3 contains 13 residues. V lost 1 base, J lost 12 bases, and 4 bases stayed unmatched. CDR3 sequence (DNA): TGTGCCATCAGTGAGTTGGGACTAGCAGGGCAGTTCTTC. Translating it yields CAISELGLAGQFF.

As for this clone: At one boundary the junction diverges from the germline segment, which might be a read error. Here the CDR3 reads CAWSGFGTEKFF. The CDR3 nucleotides read TGTGCCTGGAGTGGGTTCGGGACTGAGAAGTTCTTC. The chain has TRBV30 and TRBJ2-1; TRBD2 is a possible D gene (6 bases). Germline values: CDR1 GTSNPN, CDR2 SVGIG (reference sequence). CDR3 size: 12 residues. Full variable domain (rest looked up from reference TRBV30 and TRBJ2-1): SQTIHQWPATLVQPVGSPLSLECTVEGTSNPNLYWYRQAAGRGLQLLFYSVGIGQISSEVPQNLSASRPQDRQFILSSKKLLLSDSGFYLCAWSGFGTEKFFGPGTRLTVL.

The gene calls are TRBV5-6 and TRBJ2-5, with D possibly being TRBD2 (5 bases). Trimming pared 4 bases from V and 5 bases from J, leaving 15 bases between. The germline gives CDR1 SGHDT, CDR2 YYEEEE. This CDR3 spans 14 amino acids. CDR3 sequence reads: CASSLRTDAETQYF. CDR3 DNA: TGTGCCAGCAGCCTTCGGACTGATGCGGAGACCCAGTACTTC.

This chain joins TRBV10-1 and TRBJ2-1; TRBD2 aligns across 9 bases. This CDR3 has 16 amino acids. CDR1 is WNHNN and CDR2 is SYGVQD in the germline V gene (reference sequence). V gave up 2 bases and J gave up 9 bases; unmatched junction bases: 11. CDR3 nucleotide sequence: TGCGCCAGCAGTGAGGATAGGGCTAGCGGGATACGTGAGCAGTTCTTC. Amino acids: CASSEDRASGIREQFF.

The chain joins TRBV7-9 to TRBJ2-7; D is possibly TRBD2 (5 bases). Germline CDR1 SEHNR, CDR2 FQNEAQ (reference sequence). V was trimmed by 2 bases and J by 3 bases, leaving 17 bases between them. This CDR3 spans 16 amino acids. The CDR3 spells CASSLNGVAKGYEQYF. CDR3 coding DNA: TGTGCCAGCAGCTTAAACGGGGTAGCGAAAGGCTACGAGCAGTACTTC.

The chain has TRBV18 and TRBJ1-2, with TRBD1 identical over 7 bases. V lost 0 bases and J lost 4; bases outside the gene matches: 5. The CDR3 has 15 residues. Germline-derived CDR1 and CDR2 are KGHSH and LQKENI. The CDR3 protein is CASSPPGQASYGYTF. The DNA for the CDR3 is TGTGCCAGCTCACCACCCGGACAGGCCTCCTATGGCTACACCTTC.

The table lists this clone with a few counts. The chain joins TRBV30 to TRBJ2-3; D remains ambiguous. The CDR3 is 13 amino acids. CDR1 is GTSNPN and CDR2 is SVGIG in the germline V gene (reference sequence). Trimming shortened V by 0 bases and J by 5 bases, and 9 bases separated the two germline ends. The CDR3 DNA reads TGTGCCTGGAGTGTAAGGTCGGGAGATACGCAGTATTTT. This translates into CAWSVRSGDTQYF.

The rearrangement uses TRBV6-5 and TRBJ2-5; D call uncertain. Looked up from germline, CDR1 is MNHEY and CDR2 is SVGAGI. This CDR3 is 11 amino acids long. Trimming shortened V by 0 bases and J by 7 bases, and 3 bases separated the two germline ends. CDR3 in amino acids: CASSYSMTQYF. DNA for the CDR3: TGTGCCAGCAGTTACTCGATGACCCAGTACTTC.